The 27 T cell receptor beta chains given below trace back to one sample, sequenced in a study of response to subunit inactivated influenza vaccine. TCRdb processed the RT-PCR reads anew with MiXCR; each CDR3 protein has one entry. Of approximately 490,000 distinct CDR3 sequences in the sample, more than 7% were seen once. This sample comprised PBMCs from blood, obtained about 23 months after vaccination. Receptor source: a man aged 50 to 75 who received an inactivated influenza vaccine.

This clonotype was observed a handful of times. The gene calls are TRBV12-3 or TRBV12-4 and TRBJ2-7; 10 nucleotides align to TRBD2. This CDR3 comprises 14 residues. Trimming at V came to 5 bases and at J to 4 bases, leaving 5 bases not matched to a gene. In DNA form, the CDR3 reads TGTGCCAGCAGTCCGGGACTAGCGAATTACGAGCAGTACTTC. Protein: CASSPGLANYEQYF.

This clonotype was seen only a few times. The chain links TRBV6-5 to TRBJ2-7; D remains unclear. Germline assignment: CDR1 MNHEY and CDR2 SVGAGI. The CDR3 is 13 amino acids. Trimming stripped 0 bases from V and 5 bases from J, with 8 bases between. Here the CDR3 reads CASSYSYRDEQYF. For the CDR3, the DNA is TGTGCCAGCAGTTACTCGTACCGGGACGAGCAGTACTTC.

The sample holds a few counts of this clonotype. This chain joins TRBV4-3 and TRBJ2-7; 13 bases fit TRBD2. The V segment lost 0 bases and the J segment 4 bases; nucleotides outside the gene matches: 9. From germline, CDR1 is LGHNA and CDR2 YSLEER. The CDR3 contains 18 residues. DNA for the CDR3: TGCGCCAGCAGCCAAGATCTAGTTGGACTAGCGGGAGCGTACGAGCAGTACTTC. Encoded protein: CASSQDLVGLAGAYEQYF.

This clonotype came up a few times. The gene calls are TRBV15 and TRBJ2-1, with 13 positions matching TRBD2. This CDR3 region has 19 residues. The V segment lost 0 bases and the J segment 0 bases; nucleotides outside the gene matches: 5. Germline assignment: CDR1 LNHNV and CDR2 YYDKDF (reference sequence). The CDR3 loop is CATSRDGGLAGVSYNEQFF. DNA for the CDR3: TGTGCCACCAGCAGAGATGGCGGACTAGCGGGAGTCTCCTACAATGAGCAGTTCTTC.

The J gene is TRBJ2-1, the V gene TRBV30; 7 bases are shared with TRBD1. The CDR3 spans 15 residues. The junction had 10 bases not matched to a gene; V was cut back by 3 bases and J by 5 bases. Per the germline V gene, CDR1 is GTSNPN and CDR2 is SVGIG (reference sequence). CDR3: CAWRSRDRPNNEQFF. The DNA of the CDR3 is TGTGCCTGGAGGAGTCGGGACAGACCTAACAATGAGCAGTTCTTC.

This clonotype was observed many times. V usage is TRBV28 and J usage is TRBJ2-1; no definite D call. This CDR3 has 12 amino acids. V was clipped by 8 bases and J by 6 bases, with 11 bases between them. Per the germline V gene, CDR1 is MDHEN and CDR2 is SYDVKM. As DNA, the CDR3 is TGTGCCAGCTCTCTCTTCGGCAATGAGCAGTTCTTC. This translates into CASSLFGNEQFF. Filled out from reference TRBV28 and TRBJ2-1, the complete variable domain reads DVKVTQSSRYLVKRTGEKVFLECVQDMDHENMFWYRQDPGLGLRLIYFSYDVKMKEKGDIPEGYSVSREKKERFSLILESASTNQTSMYLCASSLFGNEQFFGPGTRLTVL.

The table lists this clonotype with many counts. The chain carries TRBV6-2 or TRBV6-3 and TRBJ2-3; D unresolved. The V gene's germline CDR1 is MNHEY and CDR2 SVGEGT. This CDR3 region has 12 residues. V was clipped by 5 bases and J by 6 bases, with 9 bases between them. The CDR3: CASSAVLDTQYF. In nucleotides, the CDR3 is TGTGCCAGCAGTGCGGTCCTCGATACGCAGTATTTT.

A few counts support this clonotype. This chain joins TRBV5-6 and TRBJ1-2; a weak D match, TRBD1 (6 bases). V lost 2 bases and J lost 3, with 8 bases in between. This CDR3 region has 13 residues. Germline V gives CDR1 SGHDT, CDR2 YYEEEE. CDR3: CASSFQGYYGYTF. The DNA of the CDR3 is TGTGCCAGCAGCTTTCAGGGGTACTATGGCTACACCTTC.

This clonotype was detected only a few times. V and J are TRBV15 and TRBJ2-5; perhaps TRBD2 as D (5 bases). Germline V gene data show CDR1 as LNHNV and CDR2 as YYDKDF (reference sequence). Trimming pared 5 bases from V and 5 bases from J, leaving 15 bases between. This CDR3 has 14 residues. This CDR3 reads CATSVDTGLETQYF. CDR3 DNA: TGTGCCACCAGCGTCGATACGGGGTTGGAGACCCAGTACTTC.

The gene calls are TRBV13 and TRBJ2-3; 7 bases are a match to TRBD1. The CDR3 contains 14 residues. Germline V gene lookup returns CDR1 PRHDT and CDR2 FYEKMQ (reference sequence). Trimming took 7 bases from V and 8 from J; bases not matched to a gene: 12. CDR3 protein: CASTQQGWLGTQYF. The CDR3 coding sequence is TGTGCCAGCACCCAACAGGGGTGGTTAGGTACGCAGTATTTT.

The rearrangement links TRBV2 to TRBJ1-2; D might be TRBD1 (5 bases). Germline CDR1 SNHLY, CDR2 FYNNEI. V shed 3 bases and J shed 4 bases, with 12 bases lying between them. The CDR3 has 14 residues. This CDR3 reads CASSDPGNGYGYTF. The CDR3 region has the DNA TGTGCCAGCAGTGACCCAGGGAATGGCTATGGCTACACCTTC. The entire variable domain, with the rest obtained from reference TRBV2 and TRBJ1-2, is as follows: EPEVTQTPSHQVTQMGQEVILRCVPISNHLYFYWYRQILGQKVEFLVSFYNNEISEKSEIFDDQFSVERPDGSNFTLKIRSTKLEDSAMYFCASSDPGNGYGYTFGSGTRLTVV.

The V call is TRBV6-2 or TRBV6-3, the J call TRBJ2-2; 7 bases are a match to TRBD2. The germline CDR1 and CDR2 sequences are MNHEY and SVGEGT. There are 11 residues in the CDR3. The CDR3 DNA follows: TGTGCGAGCGGGGAAGCCGGGGAGCTGTTTTTT. As protein: CASGEAGELFF.

This chain links TRBV24-1 with TRBJ2-1, with D tentatively TRBD2 (5 bases). V lost 5 bases and J 2 bases, leaving 12 bases between the germline ends. The CDR3 totals 15 residues. Looked up from germline, CDR1 is KGHDR and CDR2 is SFDVKD. The CDR3 bases are TGTGCCACCAGTGTGTCTAGCCGTACCTACAATGAGCAGTTCTTC. Amino acid sequence: CATSVSSRTYNEQFF.

This clonotype was observed a handful of times. The V and J genes are TRBV7-2 and TRBJ2-5; D gene ambiguous. This CDR3 has 12 amino acids. CDR1 SGHTA and CDR2 FQGNSA come from the germline V gene. Trimming removed 5 bases from V and 0 bases from J, with 4 bases in between. The CDR3 DNA sequence: TGTGCCAGCAGCACAAACCAAGAGACCCAGTACTTC. This gives the protein CASSTNQETQYF.

V gene TRBV4-1 combines with J gene TRBJ2-6; possibly TRBD1 for D (5 bases). Deletions cut 0 bases from V and 0 bases from J, with 12 bases between. Per the germline V gene, CDR1 is MGHRA and CDR2 is YSYEKL. The CDR3 totals 18 residues. Here the CDR3 reads CASSQEGQGLSGANVLTF. For the CDR3, the DNA is TGCGCCAGCAGCCAAGAAGGGCAGGGCCTCTCTGGGGCCAACGTCCTGACTTTC.

This clonotype has a count of ten or more. The chain recombines TRBV2 with TRBJ2-1; 7 bases align to TRBD2. CDR3 length equals 13 residues. J lost 4 bases, V lost 6 bases, and 3 bases had no gene match. Germline assignment: CDR1 SNHLY and CDR2 FYNNEI. The CDR3 spells CASRLARYNEQFF. In DNA, the CDR3 is TGTGCCAGCAGACTAGCGAGATACAATGAGCAGTTCTTC.

A few counts support this clonotype. This chain links TRBV15 with TRBJ2-1; no clear D. The CDR3 covers 16 residues. Germline loops: CDR1 LNHNV, CDR2 YYDKDF (reference sequence). V lost 0 bases, J lost 0 bases, and 9 bases lay in between. CDR3 residues: CATSRENGRSYNEQFF. As DNA, the CDR3 is TGTGCCACCAGCAGAGAAAACGGCCGCTCCTACAATGAGCAGTTCTTC.

In this sample, this clonotype turned up a few times. The V call is TRBV7-9, the J call TRBJ1-5; TRBD1 aligns across 12 bases. This CDR3 comprises 16 residues. Unmatched junction bases numbered 3, after V lost 3 bases and J lost 3 bases. Germline V lookup: CDR1 SEHNR, CDR2 FQNEAQ (reference sequence). The CDR3 sequence is CASSLGTGGPNQPQHF. The DNA of the CDR3 is TGTGCCAGCAGCTTGGGGACAGGGGGCCCCAATCAGCCCCAGCATTTT.

This rearrangement joins TRBV7-2 to TRBJ2-1, with 9 nucleotides matching TRBD1. Unmatched junction bases numbered 9, after V lost 5 bases and J lost 7 bases. Germline V gene sequence: CDR1 SGHTA, CDR2 FQGNSA. The CDR3 sequence is 15 residues long. This CDR3 reads CASSPQGDRANEQFF. The DNA of the CDR3 is TGTGCCAGCAGCCCCCAGGGGGACAGGGCTAATGAGCAGTTCTTC.

This clonotype has at least ten counts. The chain couples TRBV18 to TRBJ2-3; D remains ambiguous. Trimming cost V 2 bases and J 4 bases, with 7 bases left between them. The CDR3 sequence is 13 residues long. CDR1 and CDR2 from the germline V gene are KGHSH and LQKENI. CDR3 in DNA: TGTGCCAGCTCACCAAATTCGGCAGATACGCAGTATTTT. It specifies CASSPNSADTQYF. Drawing the rest from reference TRBV18 and TRBJ2-3, the complete variable domain is NAGVMQNPRHLVRRRGQEARLRCSPMKGHSHVYWYRQLPEEGLKFMVYLQKENIIDESGMPKERFSAEFPKEGPSILRIQQVVRGDSAAYFCASSPNSADTQYFGPGTRLTVL.

This clonotype was recorded at least ten times. The chain joins TRBV20-1 to TRBJ2-2; possible D gene TRBD2, 6 bases. Germline CDR1 reads DFQATT; CDR2 reads SNEGSKA (reference sequence). Trimming removed 3 bases from V and 1 base from J, with 12 bases in between. This CDR3 contains 15 residues. DNA for the CDR3: TGCAGTGCTAGGGTGCGGGGCTGGAACACCGGGGAGCTGTTTTTT. Translation gives CSARVRGWNTGELFF.

The chain has TRBV21-1 and TRBJ2-1; the DNA was not compared with TRBD2, the D call given in the table. TRBV21-1 is described as a pseudogene. The CDR3 runs 18 residues. The CDR3, as DNA: TGTGCCAGCACCGCAAGGATTCGATCGGAACTACAGTACAATGAGCAGTTCTTC. It translates to CASTARIRSELQYNEQFF.

This clonotype was seen repeatedly, ten times or more. This chain links TRBV9 with TRBJ2-1; 11 bases fit TRBD2. V was pared by 0 bases and J by 7 bases, with 3 bases of the junction left unmatched. The CDR3 totals 15 residues. CDR1 SGDLS and CDR2 YYNGEE come from the germline V gene. The CDR3 is CASSVGASGGNEQFF. The CDR3 DNA reads as TGTGCCAGCAGCGTAGGGGCTAGCGGGGGGAATGAGCAGTTCTTC.

V and J are TRBV7-2 and TRBJ2-7; D is unresolved. Looked up from germline, CDR1 is SGHTA and CDR2 is FQGNSA. V gave up 1 base and J gave up 3 bases, with 13 bases separating them. The CDR3 runs to 15 residues. The CDR3 DNA is TGTGCCAGCAGCTTAGACACTACATTCTTCTACGAGCAGTACTTC. Translated, it gives CASSLDTTFFYEQYF.

V gene TRBV12-3 or TRBV12-4 combines with J gene TRBJ1-1; D remains unclear. The length of the CDR3 is 12 residues. The V end lost 2 bases, the J end lost 5 bases, and 6 bases lay between the germline ends. The CDR3 DNA follows: TGTGCCAGCAGTTTACAATTGACTGAAGCTTTCTTT. This gives the protein CASSLQLTEAFF.

This clonotype was counted only a few times. This chain joins TRBV5-1 and TRBJ1-1; D unresolved. Deletions cut 4 bases from V and 0 bases from J, with 22 bases between. Germline CDR1 SGHRS, CDR2 YFSETQ. CDR3 size: 18 residues. CDR3 region: CASSLGRNSMNLNTEAFF. CDR3 DNA sequence: TGCGCCAGCAGCCTCGGCCGGAATTCAATGAATTTGAACACTGAAGCTTTCTTT.

This clonotype was recorded at least ten times. V gene TRBV15 combines with J gene TRBJ2-1; D not certain. The CDR3 has 11 amino acids. CDR1 LNHNV and CDR2 YYDKDF come from the germline V gene (reference sequence). V was clipped by 9 bases and J by 9 bases, with 12 bases between them. Here the CDR3 DNA reads TGTGCCACAGCTGGATCGGGTGAGCAGTTCTTC. Translated: CATAGSGEQFF. Complete variable domain (other parts from reference TRBV15 and TRBJ2-1): DAMVIQNPRYQVTQFGKPVTLSCSQTLNHNVMYWYQQKSSQAPKLLFHYYDKDFNNEADTPDNFQSRRPNTSFCFLDIRSPGLGDTAMYLCATAGSGEQFFGPGTRLTVL.